Presented here are 31 T cell receptor beta chains from one specimen sequenced in a study of siplizumab effects on memory and regulatory T cells. Profiled with immunoSEQ multiplex PCR; TCRdb holds only in-frame clones, not every one. The sample lists about 100,000 clones, more than 85% occurring once. The sample comprised CD4+ T cells sorted from blood. All receptors come from a human donor in good health.

The rearrangement links TRBV10-2 to TRBJ2-1, with D unresolved. Trimming removed 0 bases from V and 12 bases from J, with 9 bases in between. From germline, CDR1 is WSHSY and CDR2 SAAADI. CDR3 length: 12 residues. The CDR3 nucleotides read TGCGCCAGCAGTGAGTCAGTCGCTGGGCAGTTCTTC. It is translated as CASSESVAGQFF.

The CDR3 bases are TGTGCCAGCAGCCGGGACTACGGAAATGAGCAGTTCTTC. This gives the protein CASSRDYGNEQFF. The chain uses TRBV27 and TRBJ2-1, with 7 positions matching TRBD2. J gave up 7 bases and V 6 bases, and 6 bases lay outside the gene matches. CDR3 length: 13 residues. Per germline, CDR1 MNHEY and CDR2 SMNVEV (reference sequence).

The chain is built from TRBV6-5 and TRBJ2-7; D gene unclear. Trimming took 0 bases from V and 0 from J, leaving 6 bases between them. This CDR3 contains 14 residues. Germline V gene data show CDR1 as MNHEY and CDR2 as SVGAGI. The CDR3, as DNA: TGTGCCAGCAGTTACTCGAGTAGCTCCTACGAGCAGTACTTC. Translated: CASSYSSSSYEQYF.

The rearrangement uses TRBV18 and TRBJ2-3; D is perhaps TRBD1 (5 bases). The V end lost 1 base, the J end lost 3 bases, and 11 bases lay between the germline ends. The CDR3 length is 15 residues. Germline CDR1 and CDR2: KGHSH and LQKENI. DNA for the CDR3: TGTGCCAGCTCACCACGACAAAGGGGTACAGATACGCAGTATTTT. Amino acids: CASSPRQRGTDTQYF.

The chain is built from TRBV7-3 and TRBJ2-6; TRBD1 agrees at 7 bases. Germline V gene data show CDR1 as SGHTA and CDR2 as FQGTGA. CDR3 length equals 16 residues. V lost 2 bases and J lost 2; bases outside the gene matches: 3. CDR3 coding DNA: TGTGCCAGCAGCTTACTCAGGGGGACTGGGGCCAACGTCCTGACTTTC. Protein product: CASSLLRGTGANVLTF.

The chain couples TRBV11-3 to TRBJ2-1, with 13 bases aligning to TRBD2. This CDR3 contains 17 residues. The V and J ends lost 5 bases and 8 bases, in that order; junction bases with no gene match: 12. CDR1 is SGHNT and CDR2 is YENEEA in the germline V gene. The CDR3 region is CASSPRTSGGEGHEQFF. The CDR3, as DNA: TGTGCCAGCAGCCCCCGCACTAGCGGGGGGGAAGGGCATGAGCAGTTCTTC. The whole variable domain, filled in from reference TRBV11-3 and TRBJ2-1, reads EAGVVQSPRYKIIEKKQPVAFWCNPISGHNTLYWYLQNLGQGPELLIRYENEEAVDDSQLPKDRFSAERLKGVDSTLKIQPAELGDSAVYLCASSPRTSGGEGHEQFFGPGTRLTVL.

The chain combines TRBV19 with TRBJ1-6, with a weak D call TRBD1 (5 bases). The CDR3 length is 14 residues. Germline-derived CDR1 and CDR2 are LNHDA and SQIVND (reference sequence). V shed 7 bases and J shed 8 bases, with 15 bases lying between them. CDR3 bases: TGTGCCAGTAAAAAGGGGACTGGGGATTCACCCCTCCACTTT. It specifies CASKKGTGDSPLHF.

The chain couples TRBV18 to TRBJ2-5; D is undetermined. Germline loops: CDR1 KGHSH, CDR2 LQKENI. Trimming left V 2 bases short and J 4 bases short, with 11 bases between. The CDR3 sequence is 14 residues long. The CDR3 region is CASSPTQAIETQYF. DNA of the CDR3: TGTGCCAGCTCACCAACCCAGGCCATAGAGACCCAGTACTTC.

The chain links TRBV6-6 to TRBJ2-7; D is uncertain. Trimming cost V 0 bases and J 3 bases, with 12 bases left between them. The CDR3 is made up of 15 amino acids. Germline V gene sequence: CDR1 MNHNY, CDR2 SVGAGI (reference sequence). DNA for the CDR3: TGTGCCAGCAGTTACTCGCTCGCACAGAACTACGAGCAGTACTTC. The encoded protein is CASSYSLAQNYEQYF.

The chain's CDR3 is CSVGGLGNQPQHF. The CDR3 DNA reads TGCAGCGTTGGGGGCCTGGGCAATCAGCCCCAGCATTTT. The chain joins TRBV29-1 to TRBJ1-5, with D perhaps TRBD1 (5 bases). Germline V CDR1 and CDR2: SQVTM, ANQGSEA. The CDR3 is 13 residues long. Trimming took 4 bases from V and 2 from J, leaving 9 bases between them.

This chain connects TRBV11-2 to TRBJ1-1, with D uncertain. The CDR3 is 12 amino acids. Germline V gene data show CDR1 as SGHAT and CDR2 as FQNNGV. The germline V and J ends were trimmed by 5 bases and 1 base, with 5 bases remaining between them. The CDR3 is CASSRQNTEAFF. Here the CDR3 DNA reads TGTGCCAGCAGCCGACAGAACACTGAAGCTTTCTTT.

This clone was picked up one time. The CDR3 here is CATSRDWTGYEQYF. In nucleotides, the CDR3 is TGTGCCACCAGCAGAGATTGGACCGGCTACGAGCAGTACTTC. The V and J genes are TRBV15 and TRBJ2-7; D is uncertain. The germline V gene encodes CDR1 LNHNV and CDR2 YYDKDF (reference sequence). There are 14 residues in the CDR3. The V end was cut by 0 bases, the J end by 3 bases, with 9 bases between.

The chain combines TRBV28 with TRBJ2-7; 9 bases fit TRBD1. The trim removed 4 bases at V and 3 bases at J, leaving 10 bases unmatched. The germline V gene has CDR1 MDHEN and CDR2 SYDVKM. This CDR3 has 16 residues. The CDR3 loop reads CASSSPSGQGLYEQYF. The CDR3 nucleotides read TGTGCCAGCAGTTCACCTTCGGGACAGGGCCTCTACGAGCAGTACTTC. Complete variable domain (other parts from reference TRBV28 and TRBJ2-7): DVKVTQSSRYLVKRTGEKVFLECVQDMDHENMFWYRQDPGLGLRLIYFSYDVKMKEKGDIPEGYSVSREKKERFSLILESASTNQTSMYLCASSSPSGQGLYEQYFGPGTRLTVT.

The chain recombines TRBV25-1 with TRBJ1-6; perhaps TRBD1 as D (5 bases). This CDR3 comprises 14 residues. V dropped 6 bases and J dropped 8 bases, with 14 bases sitting between them. Looked up from germline, CDR1 is MGHDK and CDR2 is SYGVNS. The CDR3 DNA reads TGTGCCAGCAGATTGGGGGGTGTTCATTCACCCCTCCACTTT. It is translated as CASRLGGVHSPLHF.

J is TRBJ2-3 and V is TRBV5-4, with a tentative D call TRBD2 (6 bases). Looked up from germline, CDR1 is SGHNT and CDR2 is YYREEE (reference sequence). The CDR3 has 15 residues. V gave up 3 bases and J gave up 4 bases, with 15 bases separating them. This CDR3 reads CASSSPVGGPDTQYF. For the CDR3, the DNA is TGTGCCAGCAGCTCCCCAGTCGGGGGACCAGATACGCAGTATTTT.

J is TRBJ1-2 and V is TRBV25-1; the D is unclear. V gave up 0 bases and J gave up 8 bases, with 7 bases separating them. There are 12 residues in the CDR3. Germline CDR1 reads MGHDK; CDR2 reads SYGVNS. The CDR3 loop reads CASSEYPEGYTF. For the CDR3, the DNA is TGTGCCAGCAGTGAATATCCGGAGGGCTACACCTTC.

The chain carries TRBV19 and TRBJ2-1; TRBD1 is a possible D gene (6 bases). CDR1 is LNHDA and CDR2 is SQIVND in the germline V gene (reference sequence). V shed 5 bases and J shed 4 bases, with 12 bases lying between them. The CDR3 is 14 residues long. CDR3 coding DNA: TGTGCCAGTAGTCCCGGGACACTGTACAATGAGCAGTTCTTC. Protein sequence: CASSPGTLYNEQFF. The variable domain in full, with the rest retrieved from reference TRBV19 and TRBJ2-1, is DGGITQSPKYLFRKEGQNVTLSCEQNLNHDAMYWYRQDPGQGLRLIYYSQIVNDFQKGDIAEGYSVSREKKESFPLTVTSAQKNPTAFYLCASSPGTLYNEQFFGPGTRLTVL.

The rearrangement uses TRBV7-9 and TRBJ2-7; 7 nucleotides match TRBD1. Germline CDR1 is SEHNR and CDR2 is FQNEAQ (reference sequence). V shed 5 bases, J shed 5 bases, and the junction held 9 bases outside the gene matches. The CDR3 runs 14 residues. CDR3 sequence: CASSQTTGSNEQYF. Written as DNA, the CDR3 is TGTGCCAGCAGCCAAACGACAGGGTCGAACGAGCAGTACTTC. Supplemented by reference TRBV7-9 and TRBJ2-7, the full variable domain reads DTGVSQNPRHKITKRGQNVTFRCDPISEHNRLYWYRQTLGQGPEFLTYFQNEAQLEKSRLLSDRFSAERPKGSFSTLEIQRTEQGDSAMYLCASSQTTGSNEQYFGPGTRLTVT.

The rearrangement links TRBV5-4 to TRBJ2-2; D uncertain. This CDR3 spans 15 amino acids. Trimming pared 4 bases from V and 2 bases from J, leaving 12 bases between. Germline loops: CDR1 SGHNT, CDR2 YYREEE (reference sequence). DNA of the CDR3: TGTGCCAGCAGCCCCCAAGTGGATAACACCGGGGAGCTGTTTTTT. Its protein product is CASSPQVDNTGELFF. The complete variable domain, with remaining parts taken from reference TRBV5-4 and TRBJ2-2, reads ETGVTQSPTHLIKTRGQQVTLRCSSQSGHNTVSWYQQALGQGPQFIFQYYREEENGRGNFPPRFSGLQFPNYSSELNVNALELDDSALYLCASSPQVDNTGELFFGEGSRLTVL.

The chain has TRBV9 and TRBJ1-5; no clear D gene. This CDR3 is built from 13 residues. The V and J ends lost 0 bases and 6 bases respectively, with 7 bases between them. From germline, CDR1 is SGDLS and CDR2 YYNGEE. The CDR3 loop reads CASSVDSGQPQHF. The CDR3 bases are TGTGCCAGCAGCGTAGATAGTGGTCAGCCCCAGCATTTT. The whole variable domain, remainder taken from reference TRBV9 and TRBJ1-5, is DSGVTQTPKHLITATGQRVTLRCSPRSGDLSVYWYQQSLDQGLQFLIQYYNGEERAKGNILERFSAQQFPDLHSELNLSSLELGDSALYFCASSVDSGQPQHFGDGTRLSIL.

This chain links TRBV7-2 with TRBJ2-3; D perhaps matches TRBD2 (7 bases). The length of the CDR3 is 15 residues. Trimming took off 0 bases at V and 4 bases at J, with 11 bases between the two ends. Per germline, CDR1 SGHTA and CDR2 FQGNSA. Here the CDR3 reads CASSLAGGPPDTQYF. CDR3 bases: TGTGCCAGCAGCTTAGCGGGGGGGCCCCCAGATACGCAGTATTTT. Full variable domain (remainder filled in from reference TRBV7-2 and TRBJ2-3): GAGVSQSPSNKVTEKGKDVELRCDPISGHTALYWYRQSLGQGLEFLIYFQGNSAPDKSGLPSDRFSAERTGGSVSTLTIQRTQQEDSAVYLCASSLAGGPPDTQYFGPGTRLTVL.

CDR3: CASSLDRDYGYTF. Here the CDR3 DNA reads TGTGCCAGCAGTCTGGACAGGGACTATGGCTACACCTTC. The gene calls are TRBV2 and TRBJ1-2; 8 bases match TRBD1. CDR1 is SNHLY and CDR2 is FYNNEI in the germline V gene. J lost 3 bases, V lost 5 bases, and 2 bases had no gene match. The CDR3 loop spans 13 amino acids.

Details on this clone: A junction boundary mismatches the germline segment, possibly from a read error. The CDR3 spells CASSSRGKDGCTF. The CDR3 DNA sequence: TGTGCCAGCAGCTCCCGAGGGAAGGATGGCTGCACCTTC. The V gene is TRBV6-5, the J gene TRBJ1-2; D remains ambiguous. The CDR3 length is 13 residues. Germline CDR1 MNHEY, CDR2 SVGAGI.

The V and J genes are TRBV6-5 and TRBJ1-1; TRBD1 agrees at 7 bases. In germline, CDR1 is MNHEY, CDR2 SVGAGI. Unmatched junction bases numbered 3, after V lost 4 bases and J lost 1 base. This CDR3 region has 14 residues. CDR3 coding DNA: TGTGCCAGCAGTTCCAGGGGGAGGAACACTGAAGCTTTCTTT. Its protein is CASSSRGRNTEAFF.

This chain joins TRBV5-4 and TRBJ2-3, with 14 bases identical to TRBD2. V shed 6 bases, J shed 6 bases, and the junction held 9 bases outside the gene matches. The CDR3 spans 16 residues. Germline CDR1 is SGHNT and CDR2 is YYREEE (reference sequence). CDR3 sequence (DNA): TGTGCCAGCACCAAGGGACTAGCGGGGGCGGGGGATACGCAGTATTTT. Translation: CASTKGLAGAGDTQYF.

The chain has TRBV7-6 and TRBJ2-1; possibly TRBD2 for D (5 bases). Germline V gene data show CDR1 as SGHVS and CDR2 as FNYEAQ. Trimming cost V 4 bases and J 7 bases, with 14 bases left between them. This CDR3 is built from 14 residues. This CDR3 reads CASSYGKFGNEQFF. The CDR3, as DNA: TGTGCCAGCAGCTACGGGAAATTCGGGAATGAGCAGTTCTTC. Full variable domain (outside the CDR3, taken from reference TRBV7-6 and TRBJ2-1): GAGVSQSPRYKVTKRGQDVALRCDPISGHVSLYWYRQALGQGPEFLTYFNYEAQQDKSGLPNDRFSAERPEGSISTLTIQRTEQRDSAMYRCASSYGKFGNEQFFGPGTRLTVL.

The J gene is TRBJ2-1, the V gene TRBV28; a weak D match, TRBD2 (5 bases). The CDR3 is 15 amino acids. Per germline, CDR1 MDHEN and CDR2 SYDVKM. V lost 6 bases, J lost 8 bases, and 20 bases lay in between. The DNA for the CDR3 is TGTGCCAGCAGCTCAAGTGGGGAGAGGGTGTATGAGCAGTTCTTC. Protein product: CASSSSGERVYEQFF.

J is TRBJ2-4 and V is TRBV7-2; perhaps TRBD2 as D (5 bases). This CDR3 spans 12 amino acids. V was shortened by 4 bases and J by 7 bases, with 8 bases between the two germline ends. Germline V gene sequence: CDR1 SGHTA, CDR2 FQGNSA. CDR3 bases: TGTGCCAGCAGCTACGGGGTGAACATTCAGTACTTC. It translates to CASSYGVNIQYF.

Regarding this clone: In the same sample, other DNA sequences code for this CDR3. The chain has TRBV12-5 and TRBJ2-3; D is unresolved. The CDR3 is 12 amino acids. Germline CDR1 reads LGHNT; CDR2 reads FRNRAP. Trimming shortened V by 2 bases and J by 2 bases, and 2 bases separated the two germline ends. This CDR3 reads CASGLPTDTQYF. CDR3 DNA: TGTGCTAGTGGTTTGCCCACAGATACGCAGTATTTT. The variable domain in full, with the rest retrieved from reference TRBV12-5 and TRBJ2-3, is DARVTQTPRHKVTEMGQEVTMRCQPILGHNTVFWYRQTMMQGLELLAYFRNRAPLDDSGMPKDRFSAEMPDATLATLKIQPSEPRDSAVYFCASGLPTDTQYFGPGTRLTVL.

This clone was picked up a small number of times. The chain links TRBV6-5 to TRBJ1-2; 8 bases agree with TRBD1. CDR3 length: 13 amino acids. The germline V gene has CDR1 MNHEY and CDR2 SVGAGI. V lost 6 bases, J lost 4 bases, and 4 bases stayed unmatched. The CDR3 DNA reads TGTGCCAGCAGCAACGGACAGGGCTATGGCTACACCTTC. Protein product: CASSNGQGYGYTF.

The chain carries TRBV10-3 and TRBJ1-3; 7 bases align to TRBD1. CDR3 length: 14 amino acids. The ends lost 3 bases at V and 6 bases at J; junction bases unmatched: 5. CDR1 is ENHRY, CDR2 SYGVKD, per germline. CDR3: CAISDGQATNTIYF. CDR3 bases: TGTGCCATCAGTGATGGACAGGCCACAAACACCATATATTTT.